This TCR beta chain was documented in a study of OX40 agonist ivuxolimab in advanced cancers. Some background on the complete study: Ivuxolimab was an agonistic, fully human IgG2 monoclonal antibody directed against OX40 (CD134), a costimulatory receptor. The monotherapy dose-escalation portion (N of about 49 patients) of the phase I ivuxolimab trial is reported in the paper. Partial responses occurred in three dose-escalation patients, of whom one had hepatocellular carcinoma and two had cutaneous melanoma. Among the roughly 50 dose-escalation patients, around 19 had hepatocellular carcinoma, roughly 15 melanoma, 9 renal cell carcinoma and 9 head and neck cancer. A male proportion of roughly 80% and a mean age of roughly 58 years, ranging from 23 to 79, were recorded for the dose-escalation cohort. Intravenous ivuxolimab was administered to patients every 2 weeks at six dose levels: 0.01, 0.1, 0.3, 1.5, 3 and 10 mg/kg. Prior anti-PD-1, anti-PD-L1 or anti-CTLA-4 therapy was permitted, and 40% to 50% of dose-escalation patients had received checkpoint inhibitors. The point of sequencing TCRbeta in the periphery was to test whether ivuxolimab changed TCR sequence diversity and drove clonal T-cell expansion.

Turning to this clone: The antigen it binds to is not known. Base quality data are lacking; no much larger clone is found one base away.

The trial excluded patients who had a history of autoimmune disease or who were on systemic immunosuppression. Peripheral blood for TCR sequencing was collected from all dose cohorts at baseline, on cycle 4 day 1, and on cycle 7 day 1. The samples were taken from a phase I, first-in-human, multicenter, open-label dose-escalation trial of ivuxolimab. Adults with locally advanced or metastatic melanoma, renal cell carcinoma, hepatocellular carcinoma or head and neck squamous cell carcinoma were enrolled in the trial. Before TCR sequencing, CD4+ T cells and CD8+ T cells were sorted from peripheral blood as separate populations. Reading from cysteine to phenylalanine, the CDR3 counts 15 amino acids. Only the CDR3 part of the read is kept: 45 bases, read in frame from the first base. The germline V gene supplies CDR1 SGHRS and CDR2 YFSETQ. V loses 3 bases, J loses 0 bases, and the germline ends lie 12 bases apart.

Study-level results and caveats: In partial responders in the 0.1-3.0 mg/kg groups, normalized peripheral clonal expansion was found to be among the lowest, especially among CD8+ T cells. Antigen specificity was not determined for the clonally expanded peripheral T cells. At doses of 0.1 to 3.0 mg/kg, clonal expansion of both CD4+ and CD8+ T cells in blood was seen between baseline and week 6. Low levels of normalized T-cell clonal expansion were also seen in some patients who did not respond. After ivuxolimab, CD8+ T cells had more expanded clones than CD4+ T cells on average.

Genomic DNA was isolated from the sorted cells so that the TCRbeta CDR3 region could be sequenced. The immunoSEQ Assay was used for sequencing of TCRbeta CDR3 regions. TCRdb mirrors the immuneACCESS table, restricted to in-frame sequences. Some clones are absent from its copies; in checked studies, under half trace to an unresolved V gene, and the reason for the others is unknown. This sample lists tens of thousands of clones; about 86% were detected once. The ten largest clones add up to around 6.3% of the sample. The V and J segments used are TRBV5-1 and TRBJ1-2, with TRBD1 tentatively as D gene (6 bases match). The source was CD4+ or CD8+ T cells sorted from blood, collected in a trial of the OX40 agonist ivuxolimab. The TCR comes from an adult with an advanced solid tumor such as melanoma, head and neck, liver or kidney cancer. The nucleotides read TGCGCCAGCAGCTCAGGACAGAGAGCTAACTATGGCTACACCTTC. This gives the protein CASSSGQRANYGYTF. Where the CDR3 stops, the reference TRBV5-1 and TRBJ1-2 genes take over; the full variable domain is KAGVTQTPRYLIKTRGQQVTLSCSPISGHRSVSWYQQTPGQGLQFLFEYFSETQRNKGNFPGRFSGRQFSNSRSEMNVSTLELGDSALYLCASSSGQRANYGYTFGSGTRLTVV.